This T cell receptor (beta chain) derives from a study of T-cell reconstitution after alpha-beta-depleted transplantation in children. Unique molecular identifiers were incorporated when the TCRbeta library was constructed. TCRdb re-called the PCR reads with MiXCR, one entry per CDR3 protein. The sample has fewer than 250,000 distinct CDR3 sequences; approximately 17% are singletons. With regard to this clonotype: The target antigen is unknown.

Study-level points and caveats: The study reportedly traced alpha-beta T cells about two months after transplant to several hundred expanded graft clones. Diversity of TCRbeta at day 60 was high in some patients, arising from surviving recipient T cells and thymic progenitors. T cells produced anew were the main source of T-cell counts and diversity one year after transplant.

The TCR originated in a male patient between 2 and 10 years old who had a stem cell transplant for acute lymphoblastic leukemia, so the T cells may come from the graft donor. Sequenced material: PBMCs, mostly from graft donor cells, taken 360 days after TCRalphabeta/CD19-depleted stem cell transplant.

Written as DNA, the CDR3 is TGCGCCAGCAGCCGGACAGATGCGACTGAAGCTTTCTTT. Amino acids: CASSRTDATEAFF. This chain links TRBV5-1 with TRBJ1-1, with D possibly TRBD1 on 6 matching bases. CDR1 is SGHRS and CDR2 is YFSETQ in the germline V gene. V was trimmed by 4 bases and J by 5 bases, leaving 12 bases between them. This CDR3 has 13 residues.